This is a list of T cell receptor beta chains from one sample in a study of regulatory T cells in long-lasting Graves disease. Each CDR3 protein gets one entry after TCRdb re-called the multiplex PCR reads with MiXCR. This sample has approximately 470,000 distinct CDR3 sequences, with 16% found just once. A further study also used this sample, focusing on T cells in Graves' hyperthyroidism and ophthalmopathy.

This specimen consisted of peripheral blood mononuclear cells (PBMCs), obtained at new diagnosis, from a patient treated with antithyroid drugs. These receptors were collected from a middle-aged man with Graves disease. Each CDR3 is given with its conserved first and last residue. Each record gives: CDR3 protein, CDR3 DNA, J gene, clone size, V gene, D gene. The D gene is left open where the match is weak. Size is stated for part of the rows, as once, few or many counts, or as a class when the clone is expanded.

CDR3 protein: CASSLSERDSTDTQYF
CDR3 DNA: TGTGCCAGCAGCTTAAGCGAAAGGGACAGCACAGATACGCAGTATTTT
J gene: TRBJ2-3
clone size: NA
V gene: TRBV7-9
D gene: NA

CDR3 protein: CASSPISRLAGAVYEQYF
CDR3 DNA: TGTGCCAGCAGCCCTATTTCGAGACTAGCGGGAGCAGTCTACGAGCAGTACTTC
J gene: TRBJ2-7
clone size: many
V gene: TRBV11-2
D gene: TRBD2

CDR3 protein: CASSPPPGGMNSPLHF
CDR3 DNA: TGTGCCAGCTCACCGCCCCCGGGCGGCATGAATTCACCCCTCCACTTT
J gene: TRBJ1-6
clone size: few
V gene: TRBV18
D gene: NA

CDR3 protein: CASSIRGTYEQYF
CDR3 DNA: TGTGCCAGTAGTATTCGGGGTACCTACGAGCAGTACTTC
J gene: TRBJ2-7
clone size: NA
V gene: TRBV19
D gene: NA

CDR3 protein: CASSQEGSRAGNTIYF
CDR3 DNA: TGTGCCAGCTCACAGGAAGGGTCCCGAGCTGGAAACACCATATATTTT
J gene: TRBJ1-3
clone size: NA
V gene: TRBV18
D gene: NA

CDR3 protein: CASRRQGNTEAFF
CDR3 DNA: TGTGCCAGCAGGAGACAGGGGAATACTGAAGCTTTCTTT
J gene: TRBJ1-1
clone size: many
V gene: TRBV12-3/TRBV12-4
D gene: TRBD1

CDR3 protein: CASSPGGGISDTQYF
CDR3 DNA: TGTGCCAGCAGCCCCGGCGGCGGGATTTCAGATACGCAGTATTTT
J gene: TRBJ2-3
clone size: few
V gene: TRBV9
D gene: NA

CDR3 protein: CASSQDYTTNSGELFF
CDR3 DNA: TGCGCCAGCAGCCAAGATTACACGACAAACTCCGGGGAGCTGTTTTTT
J gene: TRBJ2-2
clone size: few
V gene: TRBV4-1
D gene: NA

CDR3 protein: CASSLAIANQPQHF
CDR3 DNA: TGTGCCAGCAGTTTGGCCATTGCCAATCAGCCCCAGCATTTT
J gene: TRBJ1-5
clone size: NA
V gene: TRBV28
D gene: NA

CDR3 protein: CASSSSGTGFNEQFF
CDR3 DNA: TGTGCCAGCAGTTCCTCCGGGACAGGATTCAATGAGCAGTTCTTC
J gene: TRBJ2-1
clone size: few
V gene: TRBV6-5
D gene: TRBD1

CDR3 protein: CASSDSKLASGSYEQYF
CDR3 DNA: TGTGCCAGCAGTGACTCGAAACTGGCTAGCGGGTCCTACGAGCAGTACTTC
J gene: TRBJ2-7
clone size: few
V gene: TRBV6-4
D gene: TRBD2

CDR3 protein: CASSLGGAPSDTQYF
CDR3 DNA: TGCGCCAGCAGCTTGGGAGGGGCCCCCTCAGATACGCAGTATTTT
J gene: TRBJ2-3
clone size: few
V gene: TRBV5-1
D gene: NA

CDR3 protein: CASSKWGSGELFF
CDR3 DNA: TGTGCCAGCAGTAAATGGGGGTCCGGGGAGCTGTTTTTT
J gene: TRBJ2-2
clone size: few
V gene: TRBV28
D gene: NA

CDR3 protein: CASSLKQGGTEAFF
CDR3 DNA: TGCGCCAGCAGCTTAAAACAGGGTGGCACTGAAGCTTTCTTT
J gene: TRBJ1-1
clone size: many
V gene: TRBV5-1
D gene: NA

CDR3 protein: CASSEGWHISNQPQHF
CDR3 DNA: TGTGCCAGCAGTGAGGGATGGCATATTAGCAATCAGCCCCAGCATTTT
J gene: TRBJ1-5
clone size: few
V gene: TRBV6-2/TRBV6-3
D gene: NA

CDR3 protein: CASSQGKGSARYNEQFF
CDR3 DNA: TGTGCCAGCAGCCAAGGGAAGGGGTCCGCCAGATACAATGAGCAGTTCTTC
J gene: TRBJ2-1
clone size: NA
V gene: TRBV3-1
D gene: NA

CDR3 protein: CASSTGDTEAFF
CDR3 DNA: TGTGCCAGTAGTACGGGGGACACTGAAGCTTTCTTT
J gene: TRBJ1-1
clone size: few
V gene: TRBV19
D gene: NA

CDR3 protein: CASSLNGREGRGSEQFF
CDR3 DNA: TGTGCCAGCAGCTTAAACGGGCGGGAGGGCCGAGGGAGTGAGCAGTTCTTC
J gene: TRBJ2-1
clone size: few
V gene: TRBV7-3
D gene: TRBD2

CDR3 protein: CASSLASGGYYEQYF
CDR3 DNA: TGTGCCAGCAGCTTAGCCAGTGGCGGGTACTACGAGCAGTACTTC
J gene: TRBJ2-7
clone size: many
V gene: TRBV11-2
D gene: NA

CDR3 protein: CASSTTGNEETQYF
CDR3 DNA: TGTGCCAGCAGCACCACAGGGAATGAAGAGACCCAGTACTTC
J gene: TRBJ2-5
clone size: few
V gene: TRBV5-5
D gene: NA

CDR3 protein: CASRVTSGHQPQHF
CDR3 DNA: TGTGCCAGCAGAGTTACGTCCGGGCACCAGCCCCAGCATTTT
J gene: TRBJ1-5
clone size: many
V gene: TRBV27
D gene: NA

CDR3 protein: CASSFTLTGFHEQYF
CDR3 DNA: TGTGCCAGCAGTTTCACACTGACAGGGTTCCACGAGCAGTACTTC
J gene: TRBJ2-7
clone size: many
V gene: TRBV12-3/TRBV12-4
D gene: TRBD1

CDR3 protein: CASRPAGQVGNEQFF
CDR3 DNA: TGTGCCAGCAGGCCAGCGGGACAAGTGGGGAATGAGCAGTTCTTC
J gene: TRBJ2-1
clone size: many
V gene: TRBV12-3/TRBV12-4
D gene: NA

CDR3 protein: CASSQTGHSYEQYF
CDR3 DNA: TGTGCCAGCAGCCAAACGGGCCATTCTTACGAGCAGTACTTC
J gene: TRBJ2-7
clone size: many
V gene: TRBV7-2
D gene: NA

CDR3 protein: CATSDPGSSGNTIYF
CDR3 DNA: TGTGCCACCAGTGATCCAGGGTCGTCTGGAAACACCATATATTTT
J gene: TRBJ1-3
clone size: many
V gene: TRBV24-1
D gene: NA

CDR3 protein: CASSSGWGGESDEQFF
CDR3 DNA: TGTGCCAGCAGTTCCGGGTGGGGGGGCGAGTCGGATGAGCAGTTCTTC
J gene: TRBJ2-1
clone size: many
V gene: TRBV6-5
D gene: NA

CDR3 protein: CASSLGQGVSFF
CDR3 DNA: TGTGCCAGCAGCTTGGGACAGGGGGTATCTTTCTTT
J gene: TRBJ1-1
clone size: few
V gene: TRBV5-4
D gene: TRBD1

CDR3 protein: CASSWDRGITDTQYF
CDR3 DNA: TGTGCCAGCAGTTGGGACAGGGGTATCACAGATACGCAGTATTTT
J gene: TRBJ2-3
clone size: many
V gene: TRBV6-2/TRBV6-3
D gene: TRBD1